This T cell receptor beta chain was captured by sequencing in a study of T-cell memory formation after mild COVID-19. Each CDR3 protein is one row after TCRdb ran MiXCR on the 5' RACE reads. The data show roughly 580,000 distinct CDR3 sequences, with approximately 19% seen just once and approximately 12% held by the top ten. Germline V gives CDR1 MNHNS, CDR2 SASEGT. The junction had 10 bases not matched to a gene; V was cut back by 6 bases and J by 2 bases. CDR3 length equals 16 residues. The sequenced sample was PBMCs or a T cell subset sorted from them (not recorded which). The chain combines TRBV6-1 with TRBJ1-2; 9 bases match TRBD1. The receptor was isolated from an adult woman who had mild COVID-19 (a few samples of this study predate the infection). Cell type and time point are not known. CDR3 loop: CASRSQFGTGNYGYTF. The CDR3 coding sequence is TGTGCCAGCAGATCGCAATTTGGGACAGGGAACTATGGCTACACCTTC.